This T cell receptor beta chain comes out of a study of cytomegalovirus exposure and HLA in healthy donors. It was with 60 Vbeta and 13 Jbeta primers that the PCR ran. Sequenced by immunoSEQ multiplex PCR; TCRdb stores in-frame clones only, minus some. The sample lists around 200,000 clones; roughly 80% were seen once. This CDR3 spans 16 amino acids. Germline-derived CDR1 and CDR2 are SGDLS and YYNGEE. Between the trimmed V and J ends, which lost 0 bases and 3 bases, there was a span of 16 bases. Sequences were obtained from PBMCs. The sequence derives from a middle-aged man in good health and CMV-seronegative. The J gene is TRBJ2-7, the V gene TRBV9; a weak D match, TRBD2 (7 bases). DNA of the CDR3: TGTGCCAGCAGCGTAGGGGGGGGGCAGGAGAACTACGAGCAGTACTTC. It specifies CASSVGGGQENYEQYF.